This T cell receptor beta chain emerged from a study of regulatory T cells in long-lasting Graves disease. Time point specified: persistent/refractory GD, antithyroid drugs over 5 years with positive TRAb. RNA from PBMCs was the source of the TCR library. Construction of TCR beta libraries relied on iRepertoire HTBI primers and on Arm-PCR targeting CDR3 regions. TCRdb reprocessed the multiplex PCR reads via MiXCR and lists one record per CDR3 protein. In the table there are about 430,000 distinct CDR3 sequences, roughly 21% of which are singletons. This clonotype was seen at least ten times. This CDR3 has 15 amino acids. Unmatched junction bases numbered 8, after V lost 6 bases and J lost 5 bases. Germline values: CDR1 DFQATT, CDR2 SNEGSKA (reference sequence).

V and J are TRBV20-1 and TRBJ2-5; TRBD2 matches 14 bases. The TCR comes from a female donor with Graves disease. The sample here was peripheral blood mononuclear cells (PBMCs), taken when the disease was refractory, from a patient treated with antithyroid drugs. This CDR3 is CSAPGLAGEVETQYF. The CDR3 coding sequence is TGCAGTGCCCCGGGACTAGCGGGAGAGGTGGAGACCCAGTACTTC.